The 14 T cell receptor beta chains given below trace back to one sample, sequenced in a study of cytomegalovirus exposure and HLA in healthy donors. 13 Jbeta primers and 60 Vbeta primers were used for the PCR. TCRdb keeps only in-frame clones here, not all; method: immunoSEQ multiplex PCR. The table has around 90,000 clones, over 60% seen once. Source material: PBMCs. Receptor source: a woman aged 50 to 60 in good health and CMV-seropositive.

CDR3 DNA sequence: TGCGCCAGCCCTTCTACCGGTCCCCAGCATTTT. Translated, it gives CASPSTGPQHF. This chain joins TRBV23-1 and TRBJ1-5; no clear D gene. TRBV23-1 is an open reading frame whose function is uncertain. Trimming shortened V by 8 bases and J by 10 bases, and 12 bases separated the two germline ends. The CDR3 is 11 amino acids.

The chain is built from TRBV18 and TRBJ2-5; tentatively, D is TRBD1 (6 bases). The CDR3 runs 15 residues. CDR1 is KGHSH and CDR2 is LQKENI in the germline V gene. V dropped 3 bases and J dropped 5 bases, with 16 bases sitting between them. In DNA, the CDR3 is TGTGCCAGCTCACCCGAAACAGGGTTAGGGGAGACCCAGTACTTC. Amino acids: CASSPETGLGETQYF.

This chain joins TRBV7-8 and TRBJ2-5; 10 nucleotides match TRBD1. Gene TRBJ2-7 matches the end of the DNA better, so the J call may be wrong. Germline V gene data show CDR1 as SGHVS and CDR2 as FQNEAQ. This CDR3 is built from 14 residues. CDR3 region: CASSQGQGAYEQYF. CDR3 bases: TGTGCCAGCAGCCAAGGACAGGGGGCCTACGAGCAGTACTTC.

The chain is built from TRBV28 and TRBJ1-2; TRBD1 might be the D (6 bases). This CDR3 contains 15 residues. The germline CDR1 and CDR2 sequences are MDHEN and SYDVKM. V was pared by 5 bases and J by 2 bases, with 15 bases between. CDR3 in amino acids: CASSRVGTPNYGYTF. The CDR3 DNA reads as TGTGCCAGCAGTAGAGTCGGGACACCCAACTATGGCTACACCTTC.

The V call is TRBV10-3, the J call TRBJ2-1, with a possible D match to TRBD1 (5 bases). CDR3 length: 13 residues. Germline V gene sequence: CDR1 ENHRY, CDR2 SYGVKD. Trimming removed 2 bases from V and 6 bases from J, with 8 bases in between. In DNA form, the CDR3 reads TGTGCCATCAGTGAGGGGGCAATCAATGAGCAGTTCTTC. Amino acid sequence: CAISEGAINEQFF.

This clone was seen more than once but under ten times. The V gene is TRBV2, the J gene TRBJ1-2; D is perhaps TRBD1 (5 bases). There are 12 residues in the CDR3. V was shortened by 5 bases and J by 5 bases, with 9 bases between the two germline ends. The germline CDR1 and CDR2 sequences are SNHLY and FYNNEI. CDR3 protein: CASSLGQYGYTF. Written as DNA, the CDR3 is TGTGCCAGCAGTTTAGGACAATATGGCTACACCTTC. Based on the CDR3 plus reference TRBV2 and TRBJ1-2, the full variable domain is EPEVTQTPSHQVTQMGQEVILRCVPISNHLYFYWYRQILGQKVEFLVSFYNNEISEKSEIFDDQFSVERPDGSNFTLKIRSTKLEDSAMYFCASSLGQYGYTFGSGTRLTVV.

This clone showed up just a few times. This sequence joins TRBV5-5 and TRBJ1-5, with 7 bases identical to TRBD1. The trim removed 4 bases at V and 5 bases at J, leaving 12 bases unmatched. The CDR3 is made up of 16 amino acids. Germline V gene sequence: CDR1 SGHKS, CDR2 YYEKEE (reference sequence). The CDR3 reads CASSPEIDRVDQPQHF. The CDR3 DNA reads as TGTGCCAGCAGCCCTGAAATCGACAGGGTGGATCAGCCCCAGCATTTT.

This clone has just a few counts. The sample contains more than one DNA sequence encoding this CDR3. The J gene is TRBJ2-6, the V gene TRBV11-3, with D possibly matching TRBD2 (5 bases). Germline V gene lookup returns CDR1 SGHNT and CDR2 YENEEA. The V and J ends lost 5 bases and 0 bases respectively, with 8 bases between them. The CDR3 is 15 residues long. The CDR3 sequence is CASSRDSSGANVLTF. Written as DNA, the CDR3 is TGTGCCAGCAGCCGGGATAGCTCTGGGGCCAACGTCCTGACTTTC.

The CDR3 DNA reads as TGCGCCAGCAGCCAAGAAGGCGCAGGATCTGGCTACACCTTC. As protein: CASSQEGAGSGYTF. The chain couples TRBV4-3 to TRBJ1-2, with D unresolved. The CDR3 is 14 amino acids. Trimming cost V 0 bases and J 7 bases, with 12 bases left between them. The germline CDR1 and CDR2 sequences are LGHNA and YSLEER.

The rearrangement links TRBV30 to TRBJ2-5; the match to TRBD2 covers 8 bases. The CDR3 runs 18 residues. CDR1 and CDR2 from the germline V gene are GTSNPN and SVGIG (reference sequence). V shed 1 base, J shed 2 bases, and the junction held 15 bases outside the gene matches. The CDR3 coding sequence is TGTGCCTGGAGTGCAGTAGCGGGGAGAAGCGGAGCTCAAGAGACCCAGTACTTC. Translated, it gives CAWSAVAGRSGAQETQYF. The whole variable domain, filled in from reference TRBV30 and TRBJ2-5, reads SQTIHQWPATLVQPVGSPLSLECTVEGTSNPNLYWYRQAAGRGLQLLFYSVGIGQISSEVPQNLSASRPQDRQFILSSKKLLLSDSGFYLCAWSAVAGRSGAQETQYFGPGTRLLVL.

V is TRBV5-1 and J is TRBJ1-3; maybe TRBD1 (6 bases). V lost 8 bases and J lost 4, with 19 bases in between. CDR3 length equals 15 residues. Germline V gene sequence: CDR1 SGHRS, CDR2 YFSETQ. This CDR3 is CASSDPAGDGNTIYF. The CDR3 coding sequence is TGCGCCAGTTCAGATCCGGCAGGGGACGGAAACACCATATATTTT.

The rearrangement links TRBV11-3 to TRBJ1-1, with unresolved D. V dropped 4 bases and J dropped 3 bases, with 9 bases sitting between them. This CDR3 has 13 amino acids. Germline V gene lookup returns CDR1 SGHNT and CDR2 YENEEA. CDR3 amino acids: CASSSRRDTEAFF. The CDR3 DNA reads TGTGCCAGCAGCTCTAGGAGGGACACTGAAGCTTTCTTT.

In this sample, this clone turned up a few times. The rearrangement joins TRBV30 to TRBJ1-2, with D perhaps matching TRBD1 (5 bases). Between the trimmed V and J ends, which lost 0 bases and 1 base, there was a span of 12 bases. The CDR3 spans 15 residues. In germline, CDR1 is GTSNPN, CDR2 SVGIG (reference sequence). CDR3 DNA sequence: TGTGCCTGGAGTGTAAGGGTCGGGGGTAACTATGGCTACACCTTC. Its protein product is CAWSVRVGGNYGYTF.

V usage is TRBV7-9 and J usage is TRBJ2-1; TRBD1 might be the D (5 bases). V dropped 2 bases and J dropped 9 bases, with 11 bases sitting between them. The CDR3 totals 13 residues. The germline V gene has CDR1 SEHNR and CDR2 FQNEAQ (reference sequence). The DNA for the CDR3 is TGTGCCAGCAGCTTACTAACAGGTGGTGAGCAGTTCTTC. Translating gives CASSLLTGGEQFF.